Below, 5 T cell receptor beta chains from the same sample are listed, as sequenced in a study of T cell repertoires in cytomegalovirus infection. A single record per CDR3 protein comes from TCRdb applying MiXCR to the reads. The table has 150,000 to 200,000 distinct CDR3 sequences, 28% seen once. The sample consisted of PBMCs. The source is a human donor in good health (CMV status not recorded). Some clones in this sample may be carry-over from other donors' samples.

This clonotype was observed many times. V gene TRBV12-3 or TRBV12-4 combines with J gene TRBJ1-1; D possibly corresponds to TRBD1 (5 bases). This CDR3 has 15 residues. The germline V and J ends were trimmed by 4 bases and 3 bases, with 15 bases remaining between them. In DNA form, the CDR3 reads TGTGCCAGCAGTTCCCTGTGGACGGGGGACACTGAAGCTTTCTTT. This sequence encodes CASSSLWTGDTEAFF.

The chain is built from TRBV6-6 and TRBJ1-2; 10 bases line up with TRBD1. Germline V lookup: CDR1 MNHNY, CDR2 SVGAGI (reference sequence). The ends lost 6 bases at V and 4 bases at J; junction bases unmatched: 5. This CDR3 contains 14 residues. This CDR3 reads CASSRTGGPYGYTF. Written as DNA, the CDR3 is TGTGCCAGCAGCCGGACAGGGGGACCCTATGGCTACACCTTC.

V is TRBV6-5 and J is TRBJ2-3; no clear D. Trimming took 5 bases from V and 0 from J, leaving 12 bases between them. CDR1 and CDR2 from the germline V gene are MNHEY and SVGAGI. This CDR3 contains 15 residues. CDR3 DNA: TGTGCCAGCAGTCCCCTTGGAGAGAGCACAGATACGCAGTATTTT. As protein: CASSPLGESTDTQYF.

This clonotype occurred a few times. The chain links TRBV6-6 to TRBJ1-2; no firm D call. This CDR3 spans 14 amino acids. Germline assignment: CDR1 MNHNY and CDR2 SVGAGI (reference sequence). V gave up 7 bases and J gave up 4 bases, with 16 bases separating them. This chain's CDR3 is CASILSGEGYGYTF. CDR3 DNA: TGTGCCAGCATTCTTTCCGGGGAGGGCTATGGCTACACCTTC.

This clonotype appeared many times. V usage is TRBV7-2 and J usage is TRBJ2-7; TRBD1 might be the D (5 bases). V lost 3 bases to trimming and J lost 7 bases, with 13 bases between them. Germline assignment: CDR1 SGHTA and CDR2 FQGNSA. The CDR3 covers 13 residues. CDR3 sequence: CASSLAGQAEQYF. Written as DNA, the CDR3 is TGTGCCAGCAGCTTGGCTGGACAAGCGGAGCAGTACTTC.